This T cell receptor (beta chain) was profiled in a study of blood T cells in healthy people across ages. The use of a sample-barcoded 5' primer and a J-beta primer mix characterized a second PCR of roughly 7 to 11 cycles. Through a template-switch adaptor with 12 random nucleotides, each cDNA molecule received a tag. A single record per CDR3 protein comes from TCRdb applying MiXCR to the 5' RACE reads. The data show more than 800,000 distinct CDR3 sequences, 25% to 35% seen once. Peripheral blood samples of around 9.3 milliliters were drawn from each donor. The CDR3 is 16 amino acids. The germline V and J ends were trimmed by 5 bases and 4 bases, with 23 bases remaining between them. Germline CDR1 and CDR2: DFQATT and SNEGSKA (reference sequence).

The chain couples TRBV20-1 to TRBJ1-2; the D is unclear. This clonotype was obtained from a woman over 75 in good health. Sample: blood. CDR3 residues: CSAPFLLPSMGYGYTF. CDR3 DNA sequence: TGCAGTGCTCCCTTTCTTCTCCCTTCAATGGGCTATGGCTACACCTTC.